This entry lists 2 T cell receptor beta chains sequenced from one sample in a study of shared clonotypes between healthy human individuals. Naive CD8 cells comprised CD45RO-negative, CCR7-positively selected cells, excluding terminally differentiated effector memory CD45RA+ cells. Generated by immunoSEQ multiplex PCR, the TCRdb table keeps only in-frame clones and is missing some. The sample lists 550,000 to 600,000 clones, more than 95% seen once, with 0.3% to 0.35% in the top ten. Sequencing was carried out using naive CD8+ T cells sorted from blood. Receptor source: a young man in good health.

This chain joins TRBV28 and TRBJ1-1; D gene unclear. Germline V gene sequence: CDR1 MDHEN, CDR2 SYDVKM. The CDR3 length is 15 residues. Trimming removed 3 bases at V and 0 bases at J, with 11 bases between. The CDR3 loop is CASSLRLVMNTEAFF. In nucleotides, the CDR3 is TGTGCCAGCAGTTTGCGGCTAGTCATGAACACTGAAGCTTTCTTT.

This clone was picked up a small number of times. The chain couples TRBV7-8 to TRBJ2-5; TRBD1 agrees at 11 bases. V lost 5 bases to trimming and J lost 5 bases; unmatched junction nucleotides: 7. The CDR3 is made up of 15 amino acids. Germline CDR1 reads SGHVS; CDR2 reads FQNEAQ. CDR3 loop: CASSGWDRGIETQYF. The DNA for the CDR3 is TGTGCCAGCAGCGGCTGGGACAGGGGGATTGAGACCCAGTACTTC.